What follows are 15 T cell receptor beta chains derived from one specimen sequenced in a study of blood T cell repertoires in COVID-19. The assay was immunoSEQ multiplex PCR, and TCRdb's table has in-frame clones only and misses some. The data show around 6,500 clones, with about 88% seen just once and 8% to 13% held by the top ten. The sample was peripheral blood. The receptors were sampled from a man aged 70 or older with active COVID-19.

CDR3 DNA: TGTGCCAGCAGTGGCGCAGGCCCTAACTATGGCTACACCTTC. Its protein is CASSGAGPNYGYTF. This chain uses TRBV25-1 with TRBJ1-2; D not certain. V was clipped by 4 bases and J by 0 bases, with 9 bases between them. The CDR3 spans 14 residues. Germline CDR1 reads MGHDK; CDR2 reads SYGVNS.

The chain employs TRBV7-2 and TRBJ2-3, with D possibly being TRBD1 (6 bases). Germline CDR1 is SGHTA and CDR2 is FQGNSA. The CDR3 has 15 residues. V was trimmed by 2 bases and J by 3 bases, leaving 12 bases between them. CDR3 in amino acids: CASSLYRERTDTQYF. CDR3 nucleotide sequence: TGTGCCAGCAGCTTATACAGGGAGAGGACAGATACGCAGTATTTT.

The chain is built from TRBV6-2 or TRBV6-3 and TRBJ2-3; no definite D call. The V gene's germline CDR1 is MNHEY and CDR2 SVGEGT. Trimming pared 6 bases from V and 7 bases from J, leaving 8 bases between. The CDR3 covers 11 residues. The CDR3 here is CASSSVNTQYF. The CDR3 nucleotides read TGTGCCAGCAGCTCCGTTAATACGCAGTATTTT.

The chain carries TRBV4-1 and TRBJ2-2, with 7 bases aligning to TRBD2. Germline CDR1 is MGHRA and CDR2 is YSYEKL. The CDR3 is 15 residues long. V shed 1 base and J 4 bases; nucleotides not matched to a gene: 3. Here the CDR3 reads CASSQGSGGTGELFF. DNA for the CDR3: TGCGCCAGCAGCCAAGGTTCGGGGGGCACCGGGGAGCTGTTTTTT.

The chain uses TRBV6-5 and TRBJ2-4, with D perhaps matching TRBD2 (5 bases). Germline CDR1 and CDR2: MNHEY and SVGAGI. The CDR3 has 12 residues. V shed 8 bases and J shed 9 bases, with 14 bases lying between them. This CDR3 is CASGMSGSIQYF. In DNA form, the CDR3 reads TGTGCCAGCGGGATGTCGGGGAGCATTCAGTACTTC.

As DNA, the CDR3 is TGTGCTAGTGGTCAGGGGACACGCTCCTACGAGCAGTACTTC. This translates into CASGQGTRSYEQYF. The J gene is TRBJ2-7, the V gene TRBV12-5; perhaps TRBD1 as D (6 bases). The CDR3 is 14 amino acids. Germline CDR1 reads LGHNT; CDR2 reads FRNRAP. The V gene lost 5 bases and the J gene lost 0 bases, with 11 bases spanning the gap.

The chain couples TRBV5-1 to TRBJ2-7; 8 nucleotides match TRBD1. Germline CDR1 SGHRS, CDR2 YFSETQ. The CDR3 spans 17 residues. The V segment lost 2 bases and the J segment 0 bases; nucleotides outside the gene matches: 10. The CDR3 DNA follows: TGCGCCAGCAGCTTCAGACAGGGGTCAACGAGCTCCTACGAGCAGTACTTC. This gives the protein CASSFRQGSTSSYEQYF.

The chain is built from TRBV5-1 and TRBJ2-5; tentatively, D is TRBD2 (6 bases). CDR1 and CDR2 (germline): SGHRS, YFSETQ. V lost 0 bases and J lost 0, with 12 bases in between. The CDR3 loop spans 16 amino acids. Here the CDR3 reads CASSLEPLAHQETQYF. CDR3 sequence (DNA): TGCGCCAGCAGCTTGGAACCACTAGCCCACCAAGAGACCCAGTACTTC.

The chain links TRBV9 to TRBJ1-2; D might be TRBD1 (5 bases). Germline values: CDR1 SGDLS, CDR2 YYNGEE. The V end was cut by 3 bases, the J end by 5 bases, with 20 bases between. There are 16 residues in the CDR3. The CDR3 coding sequence is TGTGCCAGCAGCGCCTATCCCGGGGAGGGGCGGTATGGCTACACCTTC. Its translation: CASSAYPGEGRYGYTF. The whole variable domain, remainder taken from reference TRBV9 and TRBJ1-2, is DSGVTQTPKHLITATGQRVTLRCSPRSGDLSVYWYQQSLDQGLQFLIQYYNGEERAKGNILERFSAQQFPDLHSELNLSSLELGDSALYFCASSAYPGEGRYGYTFGSGTRLTVV.

The chain joins TRBV5-4 to TRBJ2-7; tentative D call: TRBD1 (7 bases). The CDR3 is 13 residues long. Germline V gene data show CDR1 as SGHNT and CDR2 as YYREEE (reference sequence). The V and J ends lost 2 bases and 7 bases respectively, with 13 bases between them. CDR3 loop: CASSFDRAGEQYF. The CDR3 DNA is TGTGCCAGCAGCTTCGACAGGGCGGGGGAGCAGTACTTC.

CDR3 DNA sequence: TGTGCCAGCTCACTCGGACAGGGTGAGGCGCAGCCCCAGCATTTT. Protein sequence: CASSLGQGEAQPQHF. The chain links TRBV18 to TRBJ1-5; 8 nucleotides match TRBD1. V lost 4 bases and J lost 7; bases outside the gene matches: 9. From germline, CDR1 is KGHSH and CDR2 LQKENI. CDR3 size: 15 residues.

The chain employs TRBV7-2 and TRBJ2-5, with TRBD2 matching over 8 bases. The CDR3 extends over 17 amino acids. V trimming: 5 bases; J trimming: 1 base; junction bases outside the gene matches: 12. The germline V gene has CDR1 SGHTA and CDR2 FQGNSA. The DNA of the CDR3 is TGTGCCAGCAGCCACCCTTACGGGGGGGCGTCCCAAGAGACCCAGTACTTC. The encoded protein is CASSHPYGGASQETQYF. Full variable domain (remainder filled in from reference TRBV7-2 and TRBJ2-5): GAGVSQSPSNKVTEKGKDVELRCDPISGHTALYWYRQSLGQGLEFLIYFQGNSAPDKSGLPSDRFSAERTGGSVSTLTIQRTQQEDSAVYLCASSHPYGGASQETQYFGPGTRLLVL.

The genes are TRBV6-5 and TRBJ2-3, with 10 bases identical to TRBD2. The length of the CDR3 is 15 residues. J lost 6 bases, V lost 7 bases, and 10 bases had no gene match. The V gene's germline CDR1 is MNHEY and CDR2 SVGAGI. CDR3 in amino acids: CASIGASGGSDTQYF. The CDR3 nucleotides are TGTGCCAGCATCGGGGCTAGCGGGGGTTCGGATACGCAGTATTTT.

The gene calls are TRBV6-5 and TRBJ2-1, with D uncertain. The germline gives CDR1 MNHEY, CDR2 SVGAGI. With 2 bases removed from V and 2 bases from J, the gap between germline ends came to 7 bases. The CDR3 covers 14 residues. The CDR3 DNA follows: TGTGCCAGCAGTTACCGGAGCACCTACAATGAGCAGTTCTTC. Its protein is CASSYRSTYNEQFF.

The chain links TRBV7-9 to TRBJ2-1; D is perhaps TRBD2 (6 bases). Germline lookup yields CDR1 SEHNR and CDR2 FQNEAQ (reference sequence). There are 14 residues in the CDR3. The ends were cut back, 5 bases at V and 0 bases at J, with 8 bases in the middle. The CDR3, as DNA: TGTGCCAGCAGCCTGACTAGCTCCTACAATGAGCAGTTCTTC. Protein sequence: CASSLTSSYNEQFF.